Reported below is one T cell receptor beta chain. Its antigen has not been determined. No clone much larger than this one lies a single base away; base qualities are absent. Systemically healthy Caucasian individuals from Russia, some 36 in total and aged roughly 6 to 90 years, were included as donors. About 10 milliliters of peripheral blood were collected from each donor into EDTA-treated Vacutainer tubes. Ficoll-Paque density-gradient centrifugation was used to isolate PBMCs, with at least 6.5 million obtained per sample. Trizol reagent was used to extract total RNA from the PBMCs, yielding at least 6 micrograms per sample. For every donor, flow cytometry on a PBMC aliquot measured the percentage of naive CD45RAhigh/CD27high T cells. Trimming accounts for 2 bases at V and 2 bases at J, while the number of junction bases matched to no gene is 2. From the cysteine up to the phenylalanine, the CDR3 has a length of 15 residues. Only the CDR3 part of the read is kept: 45 bases, read in frame from the first base. From the germline V gene, CDR1 is MGHRA and CDR2 is YSYEKL.

The record originates from a study of blood T cells in healthy people across ages (dated by TCRdb to the mid-2010s). Regarding the complete study: In model experiments, roughly one uniquely barcoded TCR beta cDNA molecule per two T cells was captured by template switching. The study measured age-related changes in TCR beta repertoire diversity using deep sequencing normalized with unique cDNA molecular identifiers. The donors were divided into four age groups: young (average about 16 years), middle-aged (around 41), aged (roughly 60) and long-lived (approximately 74). Donors of different ages were randomly distributed across sequencing lanes to avoid experimental bias. The study analyzed two additional independent replicas of 1 million unique cDNA reads from the same blood draw for two donors, one aged 18 to 29 and one aged 80 or older. What the work shows at the level of the full study, not this receptor alone: Because the CMV infection status of the donors was unknown, age-related changes in expanded clonotypes may potentially have been confounded. Observed TCR beta diversity per million T cells fell roughly linearly with age, and a significant reduction was already apparent by age roughly 40. Compared with the aged group, the long-lived group had more naive CD4+ T cells, fewer expanded clones and increased TCR diversity, suggesting age selection. Because profiling used bulk unsorted PBMCs, naive and antigen-experienced compartments could not be compared conclusively. There was a strong correlation between observed TCR beta diversity and the percentage of naive T cells measured by flow cytometry. Estimates of total diversity from one million sequenced T cells were regarded as lower bounds and underestimates.

Libraries came from 5' RACE. Sequencing relied on an Illumina HiSeq 2500. A second PCR of about 6 to 12 cycles was run with a J-beta primer mix and a sample-barcoded 5' primer. A template-switch 5' adaptor carrying 12 random nucleotides introduced a unique molecular identifier onto each TCR beta cDNA molecule. Each sample yielded at least 3 million CDR3-containing paired-end reads. The Mint cDNA synthesis kit, primed by a TRBC-specific oligonucleotide, was used to synthesize first-strand cDNA from all RNA. All cDNA was treated with uracil-DNA glycosylase and then went through a first 18-cycle PCR with the universal primers M1SS and BC2_uni_R. In the original analysis: Each sample was normalized by randomly selecting 1 million high-quality reads, each carrying a distinct molecular identifier. Reads sharing molecular identifiers were discarded rather than binned into consensus sequences. CDR3 identification, clonotype clustering and error correction used MiTCR with a Q25 quality threshold and the strictest error-elimination algorithm. Lower-bound total TCR beta diversity was estimated with a nonparametric unseen species model using Euler transformation. TCRdb reanalyzed the raw reads on its own, using fastp at Q25 for trimming and MiXCR for clone calling, and kept in-frame beta chains. Under each unique CDR3 protein, matching rows form one entry showing the most common genes and DNA. The V and J calls and clone size are TCRdb's, not the authors'. In this sample the table shows 700,000 to 950,000 distinct CDR3 sequences, 58% of which occur a single time. Approximately 23% of the sample rests with the top ten.

The sequence came from a man aged 25 to 40 in good health. The sequence is built from TRBV4-1 and TRBJ2-7, and 11 junction bases match TRBD2. Sequenced sample: blood. The CDR3 region: CASSQLAGGTYEQYF. The DNA sequence follows: TGCGCCAGCAGCCAACTAGCGGGAGGTACCTACGAGCAGTACTTC.